Described below is a single T cell receptor (beta chain) sequence and its context. The authors ran a second PCR of about 6 to 11 cycles using a sample-barcoded 5' primer and a J-beta primer mix. In TCRdb, the 5' RACE reads were re-called with MiXCR into one record per CDR3 protein. This table holds 1.5 million to 2 million distinct CDR3 sequences, roughly 28% found once. These data belong to a study of blood T cells in healthy people across ages. The CDR3 covers 15 residues. Trimming pared 1 base from V and 5 bases from J, leaving 17 bases between. In germline, CDR1 is DFQATT, CDR2 SNEGSKA (reference sequence).

This sequence originates from a woman aged 25 to 45 in good health. The J gene is TRBJ2-5, the V gene TRBV20-1; D is uncertain. The source material was blood. The DNA for the CDR3 is TGCAGTGCTAGAGTGTTGAGTGTTGGTTGGGAGACCCAGTACTTC. Protein: CSARVLSVGWETQYF.